This T cell receptor beta chain was sequenced for a study of CD8 T cells in Susac syndrome. It was with random hexamers that 0.5 to 1 ug RNA was reverse transcribed. The authors amplified TCR beta CDR3 across 54 Vbeta and 13 Jbeta using immunoSEQ multiplex PCR. Each CDR3 protein gets one entry after TCRdb re-called the immunoSEQ multiplex PCR reads with MiXCR. The sample has about 85,000 distinct CDR3 sequences; approximately 94% are singletons. CD8+ and CD4+ T cells circulating in blood were sequenced for TCR beta. The control group consisted of healthy donors matched for age and sex. This clonotype was obtained from a human donor in good health. What was sequenced was CD8+ T cells from PBMCs.

The CDR3 sequence: CASSLEAGEETQYF. The CDR3 DNA is TGTGCCAGCAGCTTGGAAGCGGGGGAAGAGACCCAGTACTTC. The V call is TRBV5-8, the J call TRBJ2-5, with 8 bases lining up with TRBD2. J lost 3 bases, V lost 0 bases, and 1 base had no gene match. Germline V gene data show CDR1 as SGHTS and CDR2 as YDEGEE. The CDR3 has 14 residues.